Below are 9 T cell receptor beta chains sequenced from a single sample in a study of blood T cell repertoires in COVID-19. Measured with immunoSEQ multiplex PCR; TCRdb has only the in-frame clones, and not every one. The data show 120,000 or so clones, 85% to 90% seen once. Sequencing input: peripheral blood. The receptors stem from a woman aged 55-69 years with COVID-19, enrolled during active disease.

This chain connects TRBV29-1 to TRBJ2-1; TRBD2 agrees at 12 bases. V lost 0 bases, J lost 3 bases, and 3 bases stayed unmatched. The CDR3 loop spans 16 amino acids. Germline loops: CDR1 SQVTM, CDR2 ANQGSEA. The CDR3, as DNA: TGCAGCGTTGAAGATCCGGGACTAGCGGGCTACAATGAGCAGTTCTTC. Residues: CSVEDPGLAGYNEQFF.

Of note for this clone: Mismatch with germline at one junction end may stem from a read error. V is TRBV7-2 and J is TRBJ2-7, with D perhaps TRBD2 (6 bases). CDR3 length equals 13 residues. The germline gives CDR1 SGHTA, CDR2 FQGNSA. This CDR3 reads CASSLARRGAVNF. CDR3 nucleotides: TGTGCCAGCAGCTTAGCGCGACGCGGGGCTGTCAACTTC.

V gene TRBV6-2 or TRBV6-3 combines with J gene TRBJ1-6, with a tentative D call TRBD1 (6 bases). The germline V gene encodes CDR1 MNHEY and CDR2 SVGEGT. With 2 bases removed from V and 8 bases from J, the gap between germline ends came to 16 bases. The CDR3 contains 16 residues. The CDR3 loop is CASSYVRGGGDSPLHF. CDR3 coding DNA: TGTGCCAGCAGTTACGTTCGCGGCGGGGGCGATTCACCCCTCCACTTT.

CDR3 nucleotide sequence: TGTGCCAGCAGCCGCCGGGACAGCACTGAAGCTTTCTTT. It is translated as CASSRRDSTEAFF. The V and J genes are TRBV6-5 and TRBJ1-1, with 7 bases matching TRBD1. The V segment lost 6 bases and the J segment 4 bases; nucleotides outside the gene matches: 5. Germline V gene lookup returns CDR1 MNHEY and CDR2 SVGAGI. The CDR3 extends over 13 amino acids.

V and J are TRBV6-1 and TRBJ1-5, with D possibly being TRBD1 (6 bases). The CDR3 runs 15 residues. V was trimmed by 2 bases and J by 8 bases, leaving 16 bases between them. Germline V gives CDR1 MNHNS, CDR2 SASEGT. This CDR3 is CASSENRVASEPQHF. The CDR3 DNA reads as TGTGCCAGCAGTGAAAACAGGGTGGCTTCCGAGCCCCAGCATTTT.

V gene TRBV12-3 or TRBV12-4 combines with J gene TRBJ1-2; 7 nucleotides match TRBD1. The CDR3 covers 13 residues. The ends lost 4 bases at V and 8 bases at J; junction bases unmatched: 7. In DNA, the CDR3 is TGTGCCAGCAGTTGGGACAGTCGCTCGGGCTACACCTTC. Protein sequence: CASSWDSRSGYTF.

This chain links TRBV7-2 with TRBJ2-7; TRBD1 matches 7 bases. The CDR3 runs 17 residues. Trimming removed 3 bases from V and 2 bases from J; junction bases left unmatched: 13. Germline loops: CDR1 SGHTA, CDR2 FQGNSA. CDR3 amino acids: CASSFQFVQGDTYEQYF. CDR3 in DNA: TGTGCCAGCAGCTTTCAATTCGTGCAGGGGGACACCTACGAGCAGTACTTC.

The genes are TRBV5-1 and TRBJ2-3; the match to TRBD1 covers 7 bases. The CDR3 covers 14 residues. The V segment lost 3 bases and the J segment 3 bases; nucleotides outside the gene matches: 4. Germline V gene lookup returns CDR1 SGHRS and CDR2 YFSETQ. In DNA form, the CDR3 reads TGCGCCAGCAGCTCCTCGGACAGGACAGATACGCAGTATTTT. It specifies CASSSSDRTDTQYF.

The rearrangement links TRBV7-2 to TRBJ2-1; 9 nucleotides line up with TRBD2. V gave up 2 bases and J gave up 0 bases; unmatched junction bases: 5. Germline CDR1 reads SGHTA; CDR2 reads FQGNSA. The CDR3 runs to 17 residues. CDR3 DNA: TGTGCCAGCAGCTTATCCAGCGGGGGGCCCTCCTACAATGAGCAGTTCTTC. Its protein is CASSLSSGGPSYNEQFF.